Presented here are 27 T cell receptor beta chains from one specimen sequenced in a study of T cell repertoires in cytomegalovirus infection. TCRdb ran MiXCR on the reads and lists one entry per CDR3 protein. The sample shows hundreds of thousands of distinct CDR3 sequences, 33% of them seen only once. Antigen specificity for these receptors is unknown. Sequences were derived from cultured PBMCs, sampled from culture after CMV antigen stimulation. These receptors all come from a human donor in good health (CMV status not recorded). Some clones in this sample may be carry-over from other donors' samples.

This clonotype was detected only a few times. The chain links TRBV7-2 to TRBJ1-5, with no clear D. CDR3 length: 12 amino acids. V lost 5 bases and J lost 3, with 5 bases in between. Per the germline V gene, CDR1 is SGHTA and CDR2 is FQGNSA. Here the CDR3 DNA reads TGTGCCAGCAGCACCAACAATCAGCCCCAGCATTTT. Its translation: CASSTNNQPQHF. Looking up the rest from reference TRBV7-2 and TRBJ1-5 gives the full variable domain: GAGVSQSPSNKVTEKGKDVELRCDPISGHTALYWYRQSLGQGLEFLIYFQGNSAPDKSGLPSDRFSAERTGGSVSTLTIQRTQQEDSAVYLCASSTNNQPQHFGDGTRLSIL.

J is TRBJ1-5 and V is TRBV6-1, with D tentatively TRBD1 (5 bases). This CDR3 spans 14 amino acids. The V end lost 0 bases, the J end lost 11 bases, and 14 bases lay between the germline ends. Germline V gives CDR1 MNHNS, CDR2 SASEGT. The CDR3 protein is CASSEAKRGAAQHF. The CDR3 nucleotides read TGTGCCAGCAGTGAAGCGAAGAGGGGTGCGGCCCAGCATTTT.

The chain joins TRBV20-1 to TRBJ1-1; weak D call: TRBD1 (6 bases). Germline-derived CDR1 and CDR2 are DFQATT and SNEGSKA (reference sequence). The CDR3 loop spans 12 amino acids. V lost 6 bases to trimming and J lost 6 bases, with 14 bases between them. The CDR3 sequence is CSARDNTPEAFF. The CDR3, as DNA: TGCAGTGCGCGGGACAATACGCCTGAAGCTTTCTTT.

This clonotype came up once. The chain joins TRBV19 to TRBJ2-1, with 7 bases aligning to TRBD1. In germline, CDR1 is LNHDA, CDR2 SQIVND (reference sequence). J lost 0 bases, V lost 6 bases, and 5 bases had no gene match. This CDR3 spans 15 amino acids. The CDR3 DNA sequence: TGTGCCAGTAGCGGACAGGCGAGCTCCTACAATGAGCAGTTCTTC. This gives the protein CASSGQASSYNEQFF.

This sequence joins TRBV5-4 and TRBJ2-2; D ambiguous. This CDR3 contains 14 residues. The germline V gene encodes CDR1 SGHNT and CDR2 YYREEE (reference sequence). V was shortened by 1 base and J by 0 bases, with 4 bases between the two germline ends. This CDR3 reads CASSLRTNTGELFF. The CDR3 DNA follows: TGTGCCAGCAGCTTGCGGACGAACACCGGGGAGCTGTTTTTT.

The V call is TRBV19, the J call TRBJ1-2; the D is unclear. V was clipped by 10 bases and J by 4 bases, with 16 bases between them. CDR1 LNHDA and CDR2 SQIVND come from the germline V gene (reference sequence). The CDR3 is 13 amino acids. CDR3 region: CATSYRGSYGYTF. The CDR3 coding sequence is TGTGCCACCTCCTACCGCGGGAGCTATGGCTACACCTTC.

This chain joins TRBV7-2 and TRBJ1-2, with TRBD1 matching 7 bases. Germline CDR1 is SGHTA and CDR2 is FQGNSA. The junction had 11 bases not matched to a gene; V was cut back by 3 bases and J by 4 bases. The CDR3 length is 16 residues. CDR3: CASSFVGTGVGYGYTF. For the CDR3, the DNA is TGTGCCAGCAGCTTCGTTGGTACAGGGGTTGGCTATGGCTACACCTTC.

The table lists this clonotype with a few counts. V is TRBV25-1 and J is TRBJ2-1; 14 nucleotides agree with TRBD2. The CDR3 runs 15 residues. Germline trimming cut 3 bases from V and 7 bases from J; bases unmatched to any gene: 2. Germline V lookup: CDR1 MGHDK, CDR2 SYGVNS. The CDR3, as DNA: TGTGCCAGCAGTGAGGGACTAGCGGGAGTTAATGAGCAGTTCTTC. Its protein is CASSEGLAGVNEQFF.

This clonotype has just a few counts. The rearrangement joins TRBV7-2 to TRBJ2-7; 7 bases match TRBD2. This CDR3 contains 14 residues. Losses at the gene ends were 5 bases for V and 3 bases for J; bases not matched to a gene: 7. Per the germline V gene, CDR1 is SGHTA and CDR2 is FQGNSA. CDR3 amino acids: CASSQRDSRYEQYF. The CDR3 bases are TGTGCCAGCAGCCAGCGGGACTCACGCTACGAGCAGTACTTC.

This clonotype was recorded a few times. The gene calls are TRBV7-3 and TRBJ2-1; 9 nucleotides match TRBD2. With V trimmed by 0 bases and J by 4 bases, 16 bases remained unmatched. The CDR3 sequence is 20 residues long. Per germline, CDR1 SGHTA and CDR2 FQGTGA. This CDR3 is CASSLTSYRSGGRAYNEQFF. The DNA for the CDR3 is TGTGCCAGCAGCTTAACTTCGTATCGGAGTGGCGGGAGGGCTTACAATGAGCAGTTCTTC.

The chain recombines TRBV15 with TRBJ2-2, with a weak D call TRBD1 (6 bases). The CDR3 has 15 amino acids. Between the trimmed V and J ends, which lost 4 bases and 4 bases, there was a span of 13 bases. Germline V gene sequence: CDR1 LNHNV, CDR2 YYDKDF (reference sequence). The CDR3 spells CATSIPGHRTGELFF. In nucleotides, the CDR3 is TGTGCCACCAGCATTCCGGGACATCGCACCGGGGAGCTGTTTTTT. Using reference TRBV15 and TRBJ2-2 for the parts outside the CDR3, the full variable domain is DAMVIQNPRYQVTQFGKPVTLSCSQTLNHNVMYWYQQKSSQAPKLLFHYYDKDFNNEADTPDNFQSRRPNTSFCFLDIRSPGLGDTAMYLCATSIPGHRTGELFFGEGSRLTVL.

This clonotype has more than one count but fewer than ten. This chain connects TRBV20-1 to TRBJ2-3; D could derive from TRBD1 or TRBD2 (5 bases each). Germline V gene sequence: CDR1 DFQATT, CDR2 SNEGSKA (reference sequence). There are 15 residues in the CDR3. V lost 0 bases and J lost 4, with 14 bases in between. The CDR3 DNA sequence: TGCAGTGCTAGAGATCCCAACCGGGGCCCAGATACGCAGTATTTT. Protein: CSARDPNRGPDTQYF.

The count of this clonotype is one. V and J are TRBV12-3 or TRBV12-4 and TRBJ1-1, with 7 bases lining up with TRBD1. Losses at the gene ends were 6 bases for V and 7 bases for J; bases not matched to a gene: 2. This CDR3 spans 11 amino acids. Here the CDR3 DNA reads TGTGCCAGCAGCCAGGGGGATGAAGCTTTCTTT. This translates into CASSQGDEAFF.

The gene calls are TRBV4-1 and TRBJ2-3; D is unresolved. V dropped 0 bases and J dropped 0 bases, with 7 bases sitting between them. Germline-derived CDR1 and CDR2 are MGHRA and YSYEKL. This CDR3 region has 15 residues. The CDR3 spells CASSQDNWSTDTQYF. Here the CDR3 DNA reads TGCGCCAGCAGCCAAGATAACTGGAGCACAGATACGCAGTATTTT.

This clonotype was counted a few times. This chain joins TRBV5-6 and TRBJ2-4; D is perhaps TRBD2 (6 bases). Germline CDR1 is SGHDT and CDR2 is YYEEEE. The V gene lost 3 bases and the J gene lost 7 bases, with 11 bases spanning the gap. The CDR3 extends over 13 amino acids. CDR3 nucleotide sequence: TGTGCCAGCAGCTCAGGAGGAGGGAACATTCAGTACTTC. Its protein is CASSSGGGNIQYF.

The rearrangement joins TRBV7-9 to TRBJ2-1, with TRBD1 identical over 10 bases. Germline CDR1 reads SEHNR; CDR2 reads FQNEAQ (reference sequence). CDR3 length equals 14 residues. The trim removed 5 bases at V and 7 bases at J, leaving 5 bases unmatched. The CDR3 here is CASSATGGPNEQFF. CDR3 in DNA: TGTGCCAGCAGCGCGACAGGGGGCCCGAATGAGCAGTTCTTC.

V and J are TRBV28 and TRBJ1-2; no definite D call. The CDR3 length is 16 residues. Germline V gene data show CDR1 as MDHEN and CDR2 as SYDVKM. V lost 7 bases and J lost 0, with 18 bases in between. The CDR3 bases are TGTGCCAGCAAGTCACAACGTCTTTTAGCTAACTATGGCTACACCTTC. It translates to CASKSQRLLANYGYTF.

This sequence joins TRBV6-1 and TRBJ1-1; 9 bases match TRBD1. J was trimmed by 9 bases and V by 5 bases; bases with no gene match: 7. The CDR3 totals 13 residues. Germline loops: CDR1 MNHNS, CDR2 SASEGT. The DNA of the CDR3 is TGTGCCAGCAGTCCGGGACAGGGTCGAAAAGCTTTCTTT. This gives the protein CASSPGQGRKAFF.

This clonotype was detected ten times or more. V and J are TRBV7-2 and TRBJ2-1; TRBD2 agrees at 9 bases. With V trimmed by 5 bases and J by 4 bases, 15 bases remained unmatched. Germline V gene lookup returns CDR1 SGHTA and CDR2 FQGNSA. CDR3 length: 18 residues. The CDR3 DNA follows: TGTGCCAGCAGCACTAGCTTGGGCGTGACTAGCGGTTACAATGAGCAGTTCTTC. Translating it yields CASSTSLGVTSGYNEQFF.

This clonotype has a count of ten or more. This rearrangement joins TRBV7-2 to TRBJ1-2; D not resolved. The ends were cut back, 1 base at V and 5 bases at J, with 11 bases in the middle. Germline CDR1 and CDR2: SGHTA and FQGNSA. The CDR3 totals 14 residues. The CDR3 DNA follows: TGTGCCAGCAGCTTAGACCTGGGAGAGTATGGCTACACCTTC. As protein: CASSLDLGEYGYTF.

The chain couples TRBV19 to TRBJ1-6, with 9 nucleotides matching TRBD1. Germline V lookup: CDR1 LNHDA, CDR2 SQIVND (reference sequence). V trimming: 6 bases; J trimming: 14 bases; junction bases outside the gene matches: 11. This CDR3 has 14 residues. The CDR3 loop is CASRPDRGLWALHF. CDR3 nucleotide sequence: TGTGCCAGTAGGCCGGACAGGGGACTTTGGGCCCTCCACTTT.

For the CDR3, the DNA is TGCGCCAGCAGCCCCCCGACGGCACTTTTTAACACTGAAGCTTTCTTT. Amino acid sequence: CASSPPTALFNTEAFF. The chain is built from TRBV4-1 and TRBJ1-1; the D is unclear. Germline CDR1 reads MGHRA; CDR2 reads YSYEKL. V was cut by 4 bases and J by 2 bases, with 17 bases left in between. The CDR3 length is 16 residues.

There are a few counts of this clonotype. The chain carries TRBV18 and TRBJ1-1; no clear D. The V gene's germline CDR1 is KGHSH and CDR2 LQKENI. This CDR3 has 15 amino acids. V lost 3 bases and J lost 1, with 12 bases in between. CDR3 bases: TGTGCCAGCTCACCCCGGAGGATCGAGAACACTGAAGCTTTCTTT. Protein product: CASSPRRIENTEAFF.

This clonotype was observed a handful of times. This chain joins TRBV27 and TRBJ2-3; D gene unclear. V gave up 3 bases and J gave up 0 bases, with 13 bases separating them. Germline values: CDR1 MNHEY, CDR2 SMNVEV (reference sequence). This CDR3 has 16 amino acids. CDR3 protein: CASSFRVQSSTDTQYF. CDR3 sequence (DNA): TGTGCCAGCAGTTTTCGGGTACAGAGTAGCACAGATACGCAGTATTTT.

The genes are TRBV7-2 and TRBJ2-4; D not certain. The V end lost 5 bases, the J end lost 0 bases, and 14 bases lay between the germline ends. In germline, CDR1 is SGHTA, CDR2 FQGNSA. The CDR3 sequence is 16 residues long. CDR3 loop: CASSVQTSRAKNIQYF. The CDR3 DNA reads TGTGCCAGCAGCGTGCAGACCAGCCGAGCCAAAAACATTCAGTACTTC.

This clonotype was observed many times. The chain recombines TRBV6-2 or TRBV6-3 with TRBJ2-2; TRBD1 aligns across 8 bases. Germline assignment: CDR1 MNHEY and CDR2 SVGEGT. The trim removed 5 bases at V and 15 bases at J, leaving 5 bases unmatched. The CDR3 extends over 11 amino acids. The CDR3 loop is CASSRTGLVFF. DNA of the CDR3: TGTGCCAGCAGTCGGACAGGGTTGGTGTTTTTT.

This chain links TRBV19 with TRBJ2-5; D call uncertain. V was cut by 1 base and J by 5 bases, with 14 bases left in between. Germline CDR1 LNHDA, CDR2 SQIVND (reference sequence). The CDR3 has 15 residues. The chain's CDR3 is CASSIGRGDVETQYF. The CDR3 bases are TGTGCCAGTAGTATAGGTCGAGGAGATGTGGAGACCCAGTACTTC.